The rows below give T cell receptor beta chains drawn from one sample of a study of identifying expanded T cells in peripheral blood. Profiling relied on immunoSEQ multiplex PCR, and the TCRdb table lists in-frame clones only, not all of them. The sample holds around 47,000 clones, around 82% seen once. The sample taken for sequencing was blood. The receptors derive from a person aged 18 to 70 in good health. CDR3s include the opening cysteine and the closing phenylalanine or tryptophan. A D gene is named only where the DNA matches it firmly. Rows may omit the clone size; those that give it use once, few, many or a size class.

>-|TRBV2|TRBD1|TRBJ1-1
CASSDRGLGVEWTEAFF
TGTGCCAGCAGTGACAGGGGGCTTGGGGTAGAGTGGACTGAAGCTTTCTTT
>-|TRBV19|-|TRBJ1-5
CASSRNRGNQPQHF
TGTGCCAGTAGCCGGAACAGGGGCAATCAGCCCCAGCATTTT
>-|TRBV6-6|-|TRBJ1-3
CASTLKGGNTIYF
TGTGCCAGTACCTTGAAAGGGGGAAACACCATATATTTT
>-|TRBV2|TRBD1|TRBJ1-4
CASSDEGTGGLLFF
TGTGCCAGCAGTGATGAGGGGACAGGGGGTTTACTGTTTTTT
>-|TRBV6-5|-|TRBJ2-3
CASSLSGVSTDTQYF
TGTGCCAGCAGTCTCTCGGGGGTTAGCACAGATACGCAGTATTTT
>-|TRBV4-3|TRBD2|TRBJ2-1
CASSRARLAGDEQFF
TGCGCCAGCAGCCGAGCGCGACTAGCGGGAGATGAGCAGTTCTTC
>-|TRBV20-1|-|TRBJ2-5
CSARLGETQYF
TGCAGTGCTAGATTAGGGGAGACCCAGTACTTC
>-|TRBV27|TRBD1|TRBJ2-7
CASSRGQVASYEQYF
TGTGCCAGCAGTCGGGGACAGGTAGCGTCCTACGAGCAGTACTTC
>-|TRBV2|-|TRBJ2-7
CASSDGGTYEQYF
TGTGCCAGCAGTGATGGCGGAACTTACGAGCAGTACTTC
>-|TRBV13|TRBD2|TRBJ2-1
CASSLDSAGGRSSYNEQFF
TGTGCCAGCAGCTTAGACTCAGCGGGAGGGAGGAGCTCCTACAATGAGCAGTTCTTC
>few|TRBV7-9|-|TRBJ1-5
CASSFGNQPQHF
TGTGCCAGCAGCTTCGGCAATCAGCCCCAGCATTTT
>-|TRBV27|-|TRBJ1-2
CASSFGRNYGYTF
TGTGCCAGCAGTTTCGGCAGAAACTATGGCTACACCTTC
>-|TRBV6-1|TRBD2|TRBJ2-1
CASSAGTSRDNEQFF
TGTGCCAGCAGTGCTGGGACTAGCAGAGACAATGAGCAGTTCTTC
>once|TRBV5-4|TRBD2|TRBJ2-3
CASSRPGLADKDTQYF
TGTGCCAGCAGCCGACCGGGACTAGCGGACAAAGATACGCAGTATTTT
>-|TRBV29-1|TRBD2|TRBJ2-5
CSVEEETLAGGRETQYF
TGCAGCGTTGAAGAAGAGACCTTAGCGGGAGGTCGAGAGACCCAGTACTTC
>-|TRBV5-1|-|TRBJ2-7
CASSRVGEMRSYEQYF
TGCGCCAGCTCCCGGGTAGGGGAGATGAGGTCCTACGAGCAGTACTTC
>-|TRBV9|TRBD1|TRBJ1-4
CASSAPQGGGVGEKLFF
TGTGCCAGCAGCGCCCCACAGGGGGGAGGTGTGGGAGAAAAACTGTTTTTT
>-|TRBV28|TRBD1|TRBJ1-3
CASGLQGTGNTIYF
TGTGCCAGCGGATTACAGGGGACTGGAAACACCATATATTTT
>-|TRBV5-5|TRBD1|TRBJ1-2
CASSPTGIQGYTF
TGTGCCAGCAGCCCGACAGGGATCCAAGGCTACACCTTC
>-|TRBV5-4|TRBD1|TRBJ2-5
CASNRRQGEETQYF
TGTGCCAGCAATCGTCGACAGGGCGAAGAGACCCAGTACTTC
>-|TRBV4-1|TRBD2|TRBJ2-1
CASSRLTSGSGNEQFF
TGCGCCAGCAGCCGCCTTACTAGCGGGAGTGGCAATGAGCAGTTCTTC
>-|TRBV30|-|TRBJ2-2
CAWSGTATGELFF
TGTGCCTGGAGTGGGACAGCCACCGGGGAGCTGTTTTTT
>-|TRBV6-5|TRBD1|TRBJ2-5
CASSYVIGTGRETQYF
TGTGCCAGCAGTTACGTGATCGGGACAGGGAGAGAGACCCAGTACTTC
>-|TRBV6-5|-|TRBJ1-5
CASSGGRNQPQHF
TGTGCCAGCAGTGGGGGTCGCAATCAGCCCCAGCATTTT
>-|TRBV7-8|-|TRBJ1-5
CASSPQAVGQPQHF
TGTGCCAGCAGCCCCCAGGCTGTCGGTCAGCCCCAGCATTTT
>once|TRBV6-4|-|TRBJ2-3
CASSDPNLRQQTLRAEDTQYF
TGTGCCAGCAGTGACCCGAACCTTCGGCAACAGACCCTCAGGGCTGAAGATACGCAGTATTTT
>-|TRBV7-2|TRBD2|TRBJ2-5
CASSLVSGLAGEQETQYF
TGTGCCAGCAGCTTGGTATCGGGACTAGCGGGGGAGCAAGAGACCCAGTACTTC
>-|TRBV29-1|-|TRBJ2-1
CSVDHGTLYNEQFF
TGCAGCGTTGACCACGGGACTCTTTACAATGAGCAGTTCTTC
>-|TRBV5-1|-|TRBJ2-2
CASSSGPGVRTGELFF
TGCGCCAGCAGCAGCGGCCCGGGGGTTCGGACCGGGGAGCTGTTTTTT
>few|TRBV5-8|-|TRBJ1-4
CASSSLTRLEKLFF
TGTGCCAGCAGCTCGTTGACACGATTAGAAAAACTGTTTTTT
>-|TRBV5-4|-|TRBJ2-5
CASSLLSGEETQYF
TGTGCCAGCAGCTTGTTAAGTGGGGAAGAGACCCAGTACTTC
>few|TRBV5-4|TRBD1|TRBJ1-1
CASSLELDRGNTEAFF
TGTGCCAGCAGCTTGGAGTTGGACAGGGGGAACACTGAAGCTTTCTTT
>-|TRBV19|TRBD1|TRBJ2-3
CASSLRTGEDTQYF
TGTGCCAGTTCCCTTCGGACAGGGGAAGATACGCAGTATTTT
>-|TRBV2|-|TRBJ2-7
CASSPLGDEQYF
TGTGCCAGCAGCCCACTAGGTGACGAGCAGTACTTC
>-|TRBV5-1|TRBD1|TRBJ2-6
CASSPGTGGDVLTF
TGCGCCAGCAGCCCGGGGACAGGGGGCGACGTCCTGACTTTC
>-|TRBV2|-|TRBJ1-3
CASKTSSGNTIYF
TGTGCCAGCAAAACCAGCTCTGGAAACACCATATATTTT
>-|TRBV4-1|-|TRBJ1-3
CASSQEGWGPLGLFF
TGCGCCAGCAGCCAAGAGGGCTGGGGCCCCCTGGGCCTTTTTTTT
>-|TRBV27|-|TRBJ2-7
CASSLEGTGIYEQYF
TGTGCCAGCAGTTTAGAAGGGACCGGTATCTACGAGCAGTACTTC
>-|TRBV5-1|-|TRBJ2-1
CASSLAGLYNEQFF
TGCGCCAGCAGCTTGGCAGGGCTCTACAATGAGCAGTTCTTC
>-|TRBV6-5|-|TRBJ2-5
CATRAKETQYF
TGTGCCACTAGGGCAAAAGAGACCCAGTACTTC
>few|TRBV15|-|TRBJ1-3
CATSRDRIAPLNTIYF
TGTGCCACCAGCAGAGATCGGATCGCGCCCTTAAACACCATATATTTT
>-|TRBV5-1|TRBD2|TRBJ2-2
CASSVLAGNTGELFF
TGCGCCAGCAGCGTACTAGCGGGGAATACCGGGGAGCTGTTTTTT
>-|TRBV7-2|TRBD2|TRBJ2-1
CASSRTSGNEQFF
TGTGCCAGCAGCCGGACTAGTGGCAATGAGCAGTTCTTC
>-|TRBV2|-|TRBJ1-6
CASSPTQNSPLHF
TGTGCCAGCAGTCCGACTCAGAATTCACCCCTCCACTTT
>-|TRBV10-1|-|TRBJ2-7
CASRENPNINYEQYF
TGCGCCAGCCGCGAGAACCCCAATATAAACTACGAGCAGTACTTC
>-|TRBV5-5|TRBD1|TRBJ1-1
CASSLQGPGGEAFF
TGTGCCAGCAGCCTCCAGGGGCCAGGGGGAGAAGCTTTCTTT
>-|TRBV25-1|TRBD2|TRBJ2-7
CASSSGSSGSYEQYF
TGTGCCAGTTCTAGCGGGAGCTCCGGGAGCTACGAGCAGTACTTC
>few|TRBV11-1|-|TRBJ1-2
CASSSDGRGMGYTF
TGTGCCAGCAGCTCAGACGGCAGGGGCATGGGCTACACCTTC
>-|TRBV11-2|TRBD1|TRBJ1-3
CASSPGQISGNTIYF
TGTGCCAGCTCCCCGGGACAGATCTCTGGAAACACCATATATTTT
>-|TRBV5-5|-|TRBJ1-1
CASSLFINTEAFF
TGTGCCAGCAGCTTGTTTATCAACACTGAAGCTTTCTTT
>few|TRBV4-1|-|TRBJ1-2
CASSQDLAGNYGYTF
TGCGCCAGCAGCCAAGATCTTGCAGGGAACTATGGCTACACCTTC
>-|TRBV19|TRBD1|TRBJ1-6
CATLGTGRNSPLHF
TGTGCCACCTTAGGGACAGGGAGGAATTCACCCCTCCACTTT
>-|TRBV6-1|-|TRBJ2-1
CASSEGSGQYNEQFF
TGTGCCAGCAGTGAAGGTAGCGGACAATACAATGAGCAGTTCTTC
>-|TRBV6-9|-|TRBJ2-1
CASSYSGGEQFF
TGTGCCAGCAGTTATTCGGGGGGTGAGCAGTTCTTC
>-|TRBV7-8|-|TRBJ2-3
CASSLAQGEQTSTDTQYF
TGTGCCAGCAGCTTAGCGCAAGGAGAGCAAACTAGCACAGATACGCAGTATTTT
>medium-sized|TRBV5-1|TRBD1|TRBJ1-2
CASSPDPGTGGGYTF
TGCGCCAGCAGCCCGGATCCCGGGACAGGGGGAGGCTACACCTTC
>-|TRBV27|-|TRBJ2-3
CASSFGRNTDTQYF
TGTGCCAGCAGTTTCGGCAGAAACACAGATACGCAGTATTTT